Given below is one T cell receptor beta chain in context. The clone's antigen remains unknown. Per-base quality was not reported, and no clone a single base away is much larger than it. This record comes from a study of blood T cell repertoires in COVID-19 (dated by TCRdb to the early 2020s). With regard to the full study: Samples from collaborators originated in the United States, Italy and Spain and spanned both the acute and convalescent phases of COVID-19. The prospective study material was composed of cDNA or gDNA derived from T cells, B-cell-depleted T cells, or PBMCs. Subjects who had been exposed to COVID-19, were actively infected with it, or had recovered from it provided the deeply sampled blood TCRbeta repertoires that made up the dataset. The repertoires were released in a freely available public database intended as a resource for research on the immune response to SARS-CoV-2. Samples came from the ongoing ImmuneRACE study (first 160 participants) plus 1,254 subjects from 6 global collaborators. A de-identified subject ID, COVID-19 status, age in years and sex were almost always included in the sample metadata. HLA class I and class II types, where available, came from metadata supplied by the sample provider rather than from assay-based typing. On the study overall, not on this receptor specifically: The amount of clinical and demographic metadata varied by source and participant and was provided uncurated.

Collaborating institutions collected whole blood in K2EDTA tubes following their own protocols. For TCRbeta analysis, collaborators shipped samples as frozen whole blood, isolated PBMCs, or DNA extracted from either of those sample types. TCRbeta CDR3 regions were amplified from genomic DNA using the immunoSEQ Assay, a bias-controlled multiplex PCR. Processing in the source paper ran as follows. The number of nucleated cells in each sample was estimated by amplification of reference gene primers within the assay. To quantify the absolute abundance of each unique TCRbeta CDR3 rearrangement, sequence reads were collapsed and filtered. For each sample, productive Simpson clonality was calculated by taking the square root of Simpson's diversity index across productive rearrangements. Held by TCRdb, this immuneACCESS table contains in-frame sequences only and omits some clones. Under half of the omission traces to an unresolved V gene where checked; the cause of the rest is unknown. V, J and clone size are taken as reported in that table, and D and trimming were inferred from the DNA itself. Here the sample has about 250,000 clones; roughly 86% occur a single time. About 4% of the sample comes from the top ten.

The source material was peripheral blood. This sequence originates from a man aged 50 to 60 with acute or convalescent COVID-19.

The CDR3 protein sequence reads: CATSRGRQGTYEQYF. The nucleotide sequence is TGTGCCACCAGCAGGGGCAGACAGGGGACCTACGAGCAGTACTTC. The V and J genes are TRBV15 and TRBJ2-7, with 8 middle bases fitting TRBD1. The germline V gene (reference sequence) yields LNHNV for CDR1 and YYDKDF for CDR2. The CDR3 has 15 amino acids, counting the end cysteine and phenylalanine. Only the CDR3 DNA stays, 45 bases, in frame from base 1. From V the trimming removes 3 bases and from J it removes 2 bases, while the gene matches leave 6 bases of the junction unaccounted for. Supplemented by the reference TRBV15 and TRBJ2-7 proteins around the CDR3, the complete variable domain is DAMVIQNPRYQVTQFGKPVTLSCSQTLNHNVMYWYQQKSSQAPKLLFHYYDKDFNNEADTPDNFQSRRPNTSFCFLDIRSPGLGDTAMYLCATSRGRQGTYEQYFGPGTRLTVT.